The clone carrying this TCR beta chain was seen a handful of times. Its specificity is unknown. cDNA prepared by RNA extraction and subsequent reverse transcription served as the template for sequencing. Data came from immunoSEQ multiplex PCR; TCRdb stores just in-frame clones and leaves some out. Of 98,000 or so clones in the sample, roughly 64% were seen once. Treatment meaning: oral pan-JAK inhibitor, 5-10 mg twice daily. V was clipped by 6 bases and J by 1 base; unmatched bases: 5. Germline V lookup: CDR1 MNHEY, CDR2 SVGAGI. The CDR3 has 14 amino acids. The data belong to a study of CD8+ T cells in alopecia areata. Study at large: For the treated group, dosing was oral tofacitinib at 5 to 10 mg twice daily.

Whole-study findings and limits: Many expanded lesional clones persisted in scalp and blood during tofacitinib. Tissue-resident alphabeta T cells belonging to normal skin likewise get sequenced within scalp specimens. Researchers report lesional scalp, most notably alopecia totalis/universalis, outstripped normal scalp in clonality.

The J gene is TRBJ2-7, the V gene TRBV6-5, with 8 bases aligning to TRBD1. This clonotype originated in a human donor with alopecia areata. The starting material was CD8+ T cells sorted from blood, obtained at week 4, from a patient treated with tofacitinib. Here the CDR3 reads CASSDYRGSYEQYF. The CDR3 DNA follows: TGTGCCAGCAGCGACTACAGGGGGTCCTACGAGCAGTACTTC.